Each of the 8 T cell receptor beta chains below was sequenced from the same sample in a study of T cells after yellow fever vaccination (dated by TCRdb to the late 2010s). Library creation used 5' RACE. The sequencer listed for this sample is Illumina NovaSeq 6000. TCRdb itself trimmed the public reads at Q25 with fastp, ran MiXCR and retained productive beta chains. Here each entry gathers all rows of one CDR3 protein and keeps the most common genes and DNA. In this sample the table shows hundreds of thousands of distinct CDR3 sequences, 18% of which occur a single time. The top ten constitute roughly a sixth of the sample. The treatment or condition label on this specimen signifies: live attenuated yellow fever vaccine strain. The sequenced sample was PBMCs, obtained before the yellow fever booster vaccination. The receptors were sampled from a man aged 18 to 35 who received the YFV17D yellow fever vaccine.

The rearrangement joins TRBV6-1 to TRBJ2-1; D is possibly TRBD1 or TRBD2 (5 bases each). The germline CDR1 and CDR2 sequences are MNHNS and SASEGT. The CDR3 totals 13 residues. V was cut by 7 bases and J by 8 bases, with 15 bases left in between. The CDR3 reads CASTPSGRDEQFF. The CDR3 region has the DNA TGTGCCAGCACCCCCTCGGGGCGGGATGAGCAGTTCTTC.

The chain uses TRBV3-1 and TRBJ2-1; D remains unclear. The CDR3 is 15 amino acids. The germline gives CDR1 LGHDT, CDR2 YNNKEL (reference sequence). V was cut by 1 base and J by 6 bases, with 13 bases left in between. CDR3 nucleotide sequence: TGTGCCAGCAGCCAAGGAAGGGCGTCCCTCAATGAGCAGTTCTTC. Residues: CASSQGRASLNEQFF.

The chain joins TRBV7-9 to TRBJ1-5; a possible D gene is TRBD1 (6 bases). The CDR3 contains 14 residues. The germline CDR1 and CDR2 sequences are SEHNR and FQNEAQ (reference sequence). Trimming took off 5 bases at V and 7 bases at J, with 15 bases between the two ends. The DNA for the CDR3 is TGTGCCAGCAGCGTTGAGGGGGGCCCCCAGCCCCAGCATTTT. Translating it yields CASSVEGGPQPQHF. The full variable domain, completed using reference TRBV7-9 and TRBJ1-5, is DTGVSQNPRHKITKRGQNVTFRCDPISEHNRLYWYRQTLGQGPEFLTYFQNEAQLEKSRLLSDRFSAERPKGSFSTLEIQRTEQGDSAMYLCASSVEGGPQPQHFGDGTRLSIL.

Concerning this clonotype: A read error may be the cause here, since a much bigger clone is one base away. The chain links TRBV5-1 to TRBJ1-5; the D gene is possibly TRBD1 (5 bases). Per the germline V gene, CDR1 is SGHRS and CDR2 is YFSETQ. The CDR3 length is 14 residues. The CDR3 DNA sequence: TGCGCCAGCAGCCCCGGACATAGCAATCAGGCCCAGCATTTT. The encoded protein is CASSPGHSNQAQHF.

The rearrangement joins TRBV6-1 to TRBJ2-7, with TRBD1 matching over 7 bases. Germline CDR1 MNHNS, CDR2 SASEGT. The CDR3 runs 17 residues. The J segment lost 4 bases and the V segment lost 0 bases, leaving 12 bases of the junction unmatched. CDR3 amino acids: CASSEARTGDSLYEQYF. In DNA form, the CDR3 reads TGTGCCAGCAGTGAAGCGCGGACAGGAGACTCACTTTACGAGCAGTACTTC.

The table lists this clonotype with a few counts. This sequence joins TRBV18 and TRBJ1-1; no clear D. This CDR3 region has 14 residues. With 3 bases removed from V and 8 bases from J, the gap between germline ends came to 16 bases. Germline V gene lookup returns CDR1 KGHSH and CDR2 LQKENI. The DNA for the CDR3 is TGTGCCAGCTCACCGGCCACAGAATCGACCGAAGCTTTCTTT. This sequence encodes CASSPATESTEAFF.

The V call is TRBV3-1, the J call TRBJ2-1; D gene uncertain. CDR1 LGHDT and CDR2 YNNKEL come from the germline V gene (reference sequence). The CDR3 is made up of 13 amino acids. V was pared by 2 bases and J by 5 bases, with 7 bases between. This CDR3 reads CASSQLADNEQFF. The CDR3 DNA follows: TGTGCCAGCAGCCAATTGGCCGACAATGAGCAGTTCTTC.

This chain's CDR3 is CASGAWTGRLGGQFF. In nucleotides, the CDR3 is TGTGCCAGCGGGGCCTGGACAGGGCGACTCGGTGGGCAGTTCTTC. The chain carries TRBV12-3 or TRBV12-4 and TRBJ2-1; TRBD1 agrees at 8 bases. This CDR3 contains 15 residues. V was pared by 8 bases and J by 12 bases, with 18 bases of the junction left unmatched.